The clone carrying this T cell receptor (beta chain) came up a few times. Its antigen remains unidentified. V shed 5 bases and J 7 bases; nucleotides not matched to a gene: 12. The CDR3 is 15 amino acids. Per germline, CDR1 MNHEY and CDR2 SMNVEV (reference sequence). Clones were sequenced by immunoSEQ multiplex PCR, and TCRdb holds only the in-frame ones, with some missing. In the table there are about 11,000 clones, roughly two thirds of which are singletons. These data are taken from a study of CD4+ T cells in melanoma. Study-wide points: Neoantigen-specific CD4+ T cells in melanoma reportedly had diverse differentiation states. A reported correlation linked neoantigen-specific CD4+ T cells to CD8+, macrophage and B cell function.

V gene TRBV27 combines with J gene TRBJ1-2; 8 bases align to TRBD1. Sequenced: cells from a culture (not recorded whether cultured in vitro). The TCR originated in a human donor with melanoma. The CDR3 bases are TGTGCCAGCAGTCGCGGCGGGGCGGACAGGGTTGGCTACACCTTC. This sequence encodes CASSRGGADRVGYTF.